This T cell receptor (beta chain) was profiled in a study of blood T cell repertoires in COVID-19. Study-level information: Both acute and convalescent COVID-19 samples were obtained from the United States, Italy and Spain.

In the authors' workflow: Reference gene primer amplification in the assay estimated nucleated cell counts. The repertoire was sequenced with immunoSEQ multiplex PCR; TCRdb's copy has only in-frame clones and lacks some. For V, J and clone size, that table is used; D and trimming come from the DNA. This repertoire shows under 45,000 clones, approximately 87% found once; its top ten account for roughly a tenth. The CDR3 has 18 amino acids. Germline lookup yields CDR1 SGHTA and CDR2 FQGNSA. V gave up 0 bases and J gave up 2 bases; unmatched junction bases: 9. V gene TRBV7-2 combines with J gene TRBJ2-5; 10 nucleotides match TRBD2. The sequencing sample was made of peripheral blood. The origin of this receptor is a man older than 75 with active COVID-19. The CDR3 loop reads CASSLASGGGYTQETQYF. As DNA, the CDR3 is TGTGCCAGCAGCTTAGCGAGCGGGGGGGGCTACACACAAGAGACCCAGTACTTC.